Described below is a single TCR beta chain sequence and its context. Germline V gene sequence: CDR1 MGHRA, CDR2 YSYEKL. CDR3 length equals 14 residues. Trimming shortened V by 0 bases and J by 0 bases, and 5 bases separated the two germline ends. These data are taken from a study of cytomegalovirus exposure and HLA in healthy donors. With 60 Vbeta and 13 Jbeta primers, the PCR was carried out. This table comes from immunoSEQ multiplex PCR, and its TCRdb copy is limited to in-frame clones, with some not included. Of roughly 150,000 clones in the sample, 73% were seen once. This clonotype originated in a woman aged 18 to 35 in good health and CMV-seropositive. The sequenced material came from PBMCs. The genes are TRBV4-1 and TRBJ2-5, with D hard to call. CDR3 loop: CASSQDPNQETQYF. The CDR3 DNA reads as TGCGCCAGCAGCCAAGATCCTAACCAAGAGACCCAGTACTTC.